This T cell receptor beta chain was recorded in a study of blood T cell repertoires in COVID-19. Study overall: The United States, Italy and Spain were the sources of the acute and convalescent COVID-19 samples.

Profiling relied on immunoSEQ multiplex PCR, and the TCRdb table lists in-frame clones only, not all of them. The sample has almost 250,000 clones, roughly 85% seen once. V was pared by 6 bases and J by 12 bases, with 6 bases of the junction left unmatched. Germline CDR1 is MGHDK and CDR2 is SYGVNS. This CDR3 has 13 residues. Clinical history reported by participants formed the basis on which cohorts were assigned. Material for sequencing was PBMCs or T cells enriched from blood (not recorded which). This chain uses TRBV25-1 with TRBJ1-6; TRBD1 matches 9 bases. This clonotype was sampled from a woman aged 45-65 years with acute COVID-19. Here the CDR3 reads CASRGTGTQPLHF. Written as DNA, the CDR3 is TGTGCCAGCAGAGGGACAGGGACTCAACCCCTCCACTTT.